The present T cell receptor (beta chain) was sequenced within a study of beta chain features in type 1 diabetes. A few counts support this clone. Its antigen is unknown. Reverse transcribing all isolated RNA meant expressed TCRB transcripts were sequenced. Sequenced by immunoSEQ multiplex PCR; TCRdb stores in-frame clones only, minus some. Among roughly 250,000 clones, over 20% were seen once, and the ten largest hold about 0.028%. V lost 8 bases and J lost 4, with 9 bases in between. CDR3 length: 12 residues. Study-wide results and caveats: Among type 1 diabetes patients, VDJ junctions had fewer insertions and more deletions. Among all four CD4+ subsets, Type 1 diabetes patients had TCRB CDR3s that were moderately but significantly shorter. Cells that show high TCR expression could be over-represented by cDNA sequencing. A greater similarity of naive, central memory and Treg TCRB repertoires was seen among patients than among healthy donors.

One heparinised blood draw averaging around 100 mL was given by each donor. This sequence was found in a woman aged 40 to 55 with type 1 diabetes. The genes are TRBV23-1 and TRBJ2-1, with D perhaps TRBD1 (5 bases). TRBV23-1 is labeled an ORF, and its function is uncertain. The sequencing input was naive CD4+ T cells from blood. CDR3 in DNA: TGCGCCAGCCGTAGACAGTACAATGAGCAGTTCTTC. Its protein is CASRRQYNEQFF.